This record looks at one TCR beta chain sequence and its context. Antigen specificity is unknown. For donors with ophthalmopathy, the disease showed moderate-to-severe activity, reached CAS ≥3 and NOSPECS ≥4, and had lasted under 3 months. Diagnosis was based on clinical symptoms, serum thyroxine, TRAb, thyroid ultrasound and orbital computed tomography. The record originates from a study of Graves' ophthalmopathy and Graves' hyperthyroidism. Study-wide results and caveats: Blood was where most expanded thyroid clonotypes above 0.001 frequency also turned up.

Amplification of the TCR beta CDR3 regions used RNA transcripts (as template). HTBI primers were used in a first-round RT-PCR, which preceded a second-round multiplex PCR. TCRdb re-called the multiplex PCR reads through MiXCR, storing one row per CDR3 protein. Altogether about 200,000 distinct CDR3 sequences are present, approximately 28% being singletons, with the ten largest covering 9.1%. This CDR3 spans 13 amino acids. Trimming removed 9 bases at V and 3 bases at J, with 11 bases between. This chain links TRBV12-3 or TRBV12-4 with TRBJ1-4; weak D call: TRBD1 (6 bases). The sample taken for sequencing was peripheral blood. The clonotype comes from a man between 45 and 60 years old with Graves' ophthalmopathy. The CDR3 DNA reads as TGTGCCAGTCAGGGGCTGGCTAATGAAAAACTGTTTTTT. Protein product: CASQGLANEKLFF.